The sequence of this TCR beta chain was determined in a study of blood T cell repertoires in COVID-19 (dated by TCRdb to about 2020). The study in broad terms: The collaborator samples originated in the United States, Italy and Spain and spanned the acute and convalescent phases of COVID-19. The material from the prospective study consisted of cDNA or gDNA derived from T cells, B-cell-depleted T cells, or PBMCs. Subjects who had been exposed to COVID-19, were actively infected with it, or had recovered from it provided the deeply sampled blood TCRbeta repertoires that made up the dataset. The repertoires were made available in a free public database intended to serve as a resource for research on the immune response to SARS-CoV-2. Samples were obtained from the ongoing ImmuneRACE study (first 160 participants) and from about 1,300 subjects provided by 6 global collaborators. A de-identified subject ID, COVID-19 status, age in years and sex were almost always included in the sample metadata. Where HLA class I and class II types were available, the types were taken from metadata supplied by the sample provider, not from assay-based typing.

The immunoSEQ Assay, a bias-controlled multiplex PCR, was used to amplify TCRbeta CDR3 regions from genomic DNA. On the authors' methods: The number of nucleated cells in each sample was estimated from the amplification of reference gene primers within the assay. To quantify the absolute abundance of each unique TCRbeta CDR3 rearrangement, sequence reads were collapsed and filtered. Productive Simpson clonality was computed per sample as the square root of Simpson's diversity index over productive rearrangements. TCRdb carries this immuneACCESS record with in-frame sequences only. Its versions omit some clonotypes, under half of them owing to an unresolved V gene in the studies checked, with the rest unexplained. V and J calls and clone size come straight from that table; D and trimming were deduced from the DNA. The sample table records 90,000 to 150,000 clones; 85% of these occur just once. The ten top clones hold 9.5% to 13% of the sample.

With respect to this clone: Its specific antigen is unknown. No much larger clone is present one base from it, and per-base qualities are unavailable.

The collaborating institutions used their own protocols to collect whole blood in K2EDTA tubes. For TCRbeta analysis, collaborator samples were shipped as frozen whole blood, as isolated PBMCs, or as DNA extracted from either sample type. Here is what the overall study found, with its caveats: The quantity of clinical and demographic metadata differed by source and by participant and was supplied without curation.

Looking up the germline V gene yields CDR1 SQVTM and CDR2 ANQGSEA. From the cysteine through the phenylalanine, the CDR3 covers 14 amino acids. CDR3 DNA is the only sequence kept; it has 42 bases, read in frame from the first base. The germline ends are 15 bases apart after V is trimmed by 0 bases and J by 6 bases. The rearrangement joined TRBV29-1 to TRBJ2-7; tentative D gene TRBD2, with 5 bases matching. Sequencing was carried out using peripheral blood. The receptor was isolated from a man of 80 years or more with acute or convalescent COVID-19. At the DNA level, the sequence is TGCAGCGTTGAAGATTACGGGGAGTTGGGCGAGCAGTACTTC. Its amino acids are CSVEDYGELGEQYF.